This T cell receptor (beta chain) was recovered during a study of blood T cell repertoires in COVID-19. Study in general: The United States, Italy and Spain were the sources of the acute and convalescent COVID-19 samples.

Trimming removed 2 bases from V and 5 bases from J, with 11 bases in between. The germline gives CDR1 SGHRS, CDR2 YFSETQ. The CDR3 loop spans 13 amino acids. Original analysis: Using reference gene primer amplification, nucleated cell counts were estimated. Sequencing was performed with immunoSEQ multiplex PCR; in TCRdb, only in-frame clones are kept and a portion is missing. For V, J and clone size, that table is used; D and trimming come from the DNA. Here the sample spans 250,000 to 400,000 clones, roughly 90% being singletons. The sequence derives from a woman under 40 with COVID-19, enrolled during active disease. The sequenced sample consisted of peripheral blood. The J gene is TRBJ2-7, the V gene TRBV5-1; the D gene is possibly TRBD2 (6 bases). The CDR3 DNA follows: TGCGCCAGCAGCTTCGGGGGTGCCAACGAGCAGTACTTC. It encodes CASSFGGANEQYF.